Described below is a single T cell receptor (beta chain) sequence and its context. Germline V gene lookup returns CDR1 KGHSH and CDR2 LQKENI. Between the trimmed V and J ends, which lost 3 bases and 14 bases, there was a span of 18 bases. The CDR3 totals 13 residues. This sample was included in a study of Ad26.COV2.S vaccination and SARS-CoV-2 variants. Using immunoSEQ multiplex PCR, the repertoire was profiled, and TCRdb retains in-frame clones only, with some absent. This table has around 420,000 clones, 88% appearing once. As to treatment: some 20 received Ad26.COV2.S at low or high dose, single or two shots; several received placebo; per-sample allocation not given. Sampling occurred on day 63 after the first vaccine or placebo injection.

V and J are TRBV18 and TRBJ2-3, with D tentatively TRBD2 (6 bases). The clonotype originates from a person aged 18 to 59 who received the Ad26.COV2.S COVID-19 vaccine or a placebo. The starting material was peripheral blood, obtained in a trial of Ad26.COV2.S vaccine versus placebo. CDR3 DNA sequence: TGTGCCAGCTCACCCGGCGGGGATAGGAACCCGTATTTT. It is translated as CASSPGGDRNPYF.